A single sample gave rise to the 4 T cell receptor beta chains below, sequenced in a study of blood T cell repertoires in COVID-19. Here immunoSEQ multiplex PCR was the method, and the copy in TCRdb shows in-frame clones only, minus some. The sample consists of a few hundred thousand clones, around 87% of them appearing once. Input material: peripheral blood. The receptors originated from a human donor in a cohort sampled during active COVID-19.

This clone was counted at least ten times. CDR3 DNA: TGTGCCATCAGCTTCGACCGAGAGAGGGCAGAGGGCTACACCTTC. Translation: CAISFDRERAEGYTF. This sequence joins TRBV10-3 and TRBJ1-2, with no clear D. The CDR3 runs 15 residues. Looked up from germline, CDR1 is ENHRY and CDR2 is SYGVKD. V was shortened by 6 bases and J by 8 bases, with 22 bases between the two germline ends.

The rearrangement joins TRBV28 to TRBJ2-7; the match to TRBD1 covers 9 bases. From germline, CDR1 is MDHEN and CDR2 SYDVKM. V lost 7 bases, J lost 3 bases, and 10 bases stayed unmatched. This CDR3 comprises 15 residues. The CDR3: CASITFGTGSYEQYF. The CDR3 DNA follows: TGTGCCAGCATCACCTTCGGGACAGGGAGCTACGAGCAGTACTTC. The full variable domain, in which reference TRBV28 and TRBJ2-7 provide the parts outside the CDR3, is DVKVTQSSRYLVKRTGEKVFLECVQDMDHENMFWYRQDPGLGLRLIYFSYDVKMKEKGDIPEGYSVSREKKERFSLILESASTNQTSMYLCASITFGTGSYEQYFGPGTRLTVT.

This chain uses TRBV3-1 (or the pseudogene TRBV3-2) with TRBJ2-7; 10 bases map to TRBD2. V gave up 2 bases and J gave up 3 bases; unmatched junction bases: 7. The CDR3 is 16 residues long. Looked up from germline, CDR1 is LGHDT and CDR2 is YNNKEL (reference sequence). In DNA, the CDR3 is TGTGCCAGCAGCCAACGAAGCGGGAGGGCTTACTACGAGCAGTACTTC. Amino acids: CASSQRSGRAYYEQYF.

The chain employs TRBV11-2 and TRBJ2-7; TRBD1 agrees at 8 bases. Per germline, CDR1 SGHAT and CDR2 FQNNGV. J gave up 5 bases and V 5 bases, and 11 bases lay outside the gene matches. The CDR3 length is 15 residues. This CDR3 is CASSPTSGGRNEQYF. Written as DNA, the CDR3 is TGTGCCAGCAGCCCAACCTCAGGGGGCAGGAACGAGCAGTACTTC.